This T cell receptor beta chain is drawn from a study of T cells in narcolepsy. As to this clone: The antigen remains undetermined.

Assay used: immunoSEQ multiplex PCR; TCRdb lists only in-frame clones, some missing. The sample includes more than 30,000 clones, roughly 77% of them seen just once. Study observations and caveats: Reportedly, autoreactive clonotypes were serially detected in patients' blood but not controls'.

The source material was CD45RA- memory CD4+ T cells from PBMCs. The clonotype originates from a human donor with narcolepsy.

The DNA for the CDR3 is TGTGCCAGCAGCTTAGATCTCCGACCCTACGAGCAGTACTTC. It codes for CASSLDLRPYEQYF. This chain connects TRBV11-2 to TRBJ2-7; no firm D call. The V and J ends lost 0 bases and 2 bases respectively, with 8 bases between them. The germline gives CDR1 SGHAT, CDR2 FQNNGV. There are 14 residues in the CDR3.